These 32 T cell receptor beta chains share one sample of origin, sequenced in a study of blood T cell repertoires in COVID-19. Measured with immunoSEQ multiplex PCR; TCRdb has only the in-frame clones, and not every one. The sample comprises some 250,000 clones, roughly 79% of which are singletons, and 6.5% to 8.5% rests with the top ten. What was sequenced was peripheral blood. Every receptor here comes from a woman over 75 with COVID-19, enrolled during active disease.

The J gene is TRBJ1-1, the V gene TRBV2; 9 nucleotides align to TRBD1. Per germline, CDR1 SNHLY and CDR2 FYNNEI. The CDR3 extends over 15 amino acids. V gave up 5 bases and J gave up 5 bases; unmatched junction bases: 9. CDR3 sequence reads: CASSLIQGAQTEAFF. The CDR3 bases are TGTGCCAGCAGTCTCATACAGGGGGCGCAAACTGAAGCTTTCTTT.

CDR3: CASSDIGPPDGYTF. The CDR3 nucleotides read TGTGCCAGCAGTGATATCGGTCCGCCGGATGGCTACACCTTC. The chain carries TRBV6-1 and TRBJ1-2, with unresolved D. Per the germline V gene, CDR1 is MNHNS and CDR2 is SASEGT. The CDR3 is 14 amino acids. V gave up 3 bases and J gave up 6 bases, with 14 bases separating them.

V usage is TRBV5-1 and J usage is TRBJ2-1, with D possibly matching TRBD1 (6 bases). From germline, CDR1 is SGHRS and CDR2 YFSETQ. This CDR3 contains 14 residues. V lost 4 bases, J lost 4 bases, and 12 bases lay in between. CDR3 loop: CASSPGHSYNEQFF. The CDR3 nucleotides read TGCGCCAGCAGCCCGGGACACTCTTACAATGAGCAGTTCTTC.

The chain couples TRBV6-2 or TRBV6-3 to TRBJ2-5; TRBD2 matches 9 bases. CDR3 length equals 15 residues. Germline CDR1 and CDR2: MNHEY and SVGEGT. After removal of 2 bases from V and 0 bases from J, the junction contained 1 base not matched to a gene. CDR3 DNA: TGTGCCAGCAGTTACCTAGCGGGAAACCAAGAGACCCAGTACTTC. Its protein is CASSYLAGNQETQYF.

The genes are TRBV7-9 and TRBJ1-2; 8 bases map to TRBD1. The length of the CDR3 is 13 residues. Trimming cost V 3 bases and J 6 bases; bases outside gene matches: 3. Germline CDR1 and CDR2: SEHNR and FQNEAQ (reference sequence). Written as DNA, the CDR3 is TGTGCCAGCAGCTTCGACAGGGGAGATGGCTACACCTTC. Its protein product is CASSFDRGDGYTF.

V gene TRBV18 combines with J gene TRBJ2-5; D is possibly TRBD1 (6 bases). Germline V lookup: CDR1 KGHSH, CDR2 LQKENI. V lost 4 bases to trimming and J lost 5 bases, with 11 bases between them. The CDR3 consists of 13 residues. CDR3 residues: CASSLQGWETQYF. CDR3 DNA sequence: TGTGCCAGCTCACTACAGGGTTGGGAGACCCAGTACTTC.

V is TRBV4-1 and J is TRBJ1-2, with 9 bases fitting TRBD1. Germline V gene data show CDR1 as MGHRA and CDR2 as YSYEKL. The CDR3 is 17 residues long. V lost 5 bases and J lost 2; bases outside the gene matches: 12. The CDR3: CASSSRTGAFQNYGYTF. DNA for the CDR3: TGCGCCAGCAGCTCGCGGACAGGGGCCTTCCAAAACTATGGCTACACCTTC.

DNA for the CDR3: TGTGCCACCAGAGGATCCTGGGGGGGTGAGCAGTTCTTC. Translation gives CATRGSWGGEQFF. The J gene is TRBJ2-1, the V gene TRBV12-3 or TRBV12-4; TRBD2 matches 7 bases. With 10 bases clipped from V and 9 bases from J, the junction kept 12 bases outside the gene matches. This CDR3 spans 13 amino acids.

The DNA for the CDR3 is TGCGCCAGCAGCTTGTTCGGAGATCAGCCCCAGCATTTT. Translated, it gives CASSLFGDQPQHF. The chain employs TRBV5-1 and TRBJ1-5; D gene ambiguous. Germline lookup yields CDR1 SGHRS and CDR2 YFSETQ. With 1 base removed from V and 5 bases from J, the gap between germline ends came to 7 bases. The CDR3 is 13 amino acids.

This clone was recorded once. Other DNA sequences from this sample encode an identical CDR3 as well. The rearrangement uses TRBV29-1 and TRBJ1-2; D is uncertain. Germline V lookup: CDR1 SQVTM, CDR2 ANQGSEA. The length of the CDR3 is 11 residues. With 2 bases removed from V and 2 bases from J, the gap between germline ends came to 3 bases. The CDR3 sequence: CSVELNYGYTF. The CDR3 DNA sequence: TGCAGCGTTGAATTAAACTATGGCTACACCTTC. Using reference TRBV29-1 and TRBJ1-2 for the parts outside the CDR3, the full variable domain is SAVISQKPSRDICQRGTSLTIQCQVDSQVTMMFWYRQQPGQSLTLIATANQGSEATYESGFVIDKFPISRPNLTFSTLTVSNMSPEDSSIYLCSVELNYGYTFGSGTRLTVV.

The J gene is TRBJ1-1, the V gene TRBV11-2, with D possibly being TRBD1 (5 bases). V shed 5 bases and J shed 1 base, with 8 bases lying between them. Germline CDR1 and CDR2: SGHAT and FQNNGV. The CDR3 consists of 13 residues. The CDR3 DNA sequence: TGTGCCAGCAGCCTTCAGGGGAACACTGAAGCTTTCTTT. It yields the protein CASSLQGNTEAFF.

The chain employs TRBV7-2 and TRBJ1-5; 10 bases align to TRBD1. CDR1 is SGHTA, CDR2 FQGNSA, per germline. CDR3 size: 16 residues. V dropped 1 base and J dropped 4; count of bases not matched to a gene: 4. CDR3 sequence reads: CASSLGSGQGNQPQHF. CDR3 sequence (DNA): TGTGCCAGCAGCTTAGGCTCGGGACAGGGGAATCAGCCCCAGCATTTT.

The chain's CDR3 is CASSLAVNTEAFF. In DNA, the CDR3 is TGTGCCAGCAGCTTGGCGGTTAACACTGAAGCTTTCTTT. The rearrangement joins TRBV5-6 to TRBJ1-1; D not certain. Germline V gene lookup returns CDR1 SGHDT and CDR2 YYEEEE. The CDR3 length is 13 residues. The V end was cut by 0 bases, the J end by 2 bases, with 5 bases between.

The chain employs TRBV15 and TRBJ1-2, with 7 bases that match TRBD1. CDR1 is LNHNV, CDR2 YYDKDF, per germline (reference sequence). The CDR3 is 13 residues long. The ends lost 2 bases at V and 8 bases at J; junction bases unmatched: 5. The CDR3: CATSRRTGQGYTF. CDR3 DNA sequence: TGTGCCACCAGCAGAAGGACAGGTCAGGGCTACACCTTC.

This clone was seen just once. The chain couples TRBV19 to TRBJ1-4, with D maybe TRBD1 (6 bases). The CDR3 totals 13 residues. The germline gives CDR1 LNHDA, CDR2 SQIVND (reference sequence). Trimming took 7 bases from V and 5 from J, leaving 11 bases between them. The CDR3 nucleotides are TGTGCCAGTAAAGGACAGAAGAATGAAAAACTGTTTTTT. It encodes CASKGQKNEKLFF. Based on the CDR3 plus reference TRBV19 and TRBJ1-4, the full variable domain is DGGITQSPKYLFRKEGQNVTLSCEQNLNHDAMYWYRQDPGQGLRLIYYSQIVNDFQKGDIAEGYSVSREKKESFPLTVTSAQKNPTAFYLCASKGQKNEKLFFGSGTQLSVL.

The CDR3 bases are TGTGCCAGCAGCTTAGGGGCTCCCGTCACAGATACGCAGTATTTT. Encoded protein: CASSLGAPVTDTQYF. The chain carries TRBV7-2 and TRBJ2-3; no clear D gene. Germline loops: CDR1 SGHTA, CDR2 FQGNSA. This CDR3 is 15 amino acids long. Deletions cut 1 base from V and 2 bases from J, with 10 bases between.

The CDR3 DNA reads TGTGCCAGCAGCGTAGTGTCTAGCGGGAGCCAAGAGACCCAGTACTTC. Amino acid sequence: CASSVVSSGSQETQYF. V is TRBV9 and J is TRBJ2-5, with 10 bases fitting TRBD2. The CDR3 loop spans 16 amino acids. Germline V lookup: CDR1 SGDLS, CDR2 YYNGEE. The J segment lost 1 base and the V segment lost 0 bases, leaving 3 bases of the junction unmatched.

This chain links TRBV30 with TRBJ1-2; a weak D match, TRBD1 (6 bases). The CDR3 has 16 residues. In germline, CDR1 is GTSNPN, CDR2 SVGIG (reference sequence). The V end lost 2 bases, the J end lost 3 bases, and 19 bases lay between the germline ends. The CDR3 reads CAWSSTGLPLDYGYTF. The CDR3 DNA reads as TGTGCCTGGAGTTCCACAGGGCTCCCCCTAGACTATGGCTACACCTTC.

The rearrangement joins TRBV7-8 to TRBJ1-6; D is uncertain. CDR1 SGHVS and CDR2 FQNEAQ come from the germline V gene. There are 14 residues in the CDR3. Trimming pared 3 bases from V and 12 bases from J, leaving 15 bases between. CDR3 in amino acids: CASSLPGIVGPLHF. The CDR3 nucleotides are TGTGCCAGCAGCTTGCCCGGGATCGTAGGACCCCTCCACTTT. The entire variable domain, with the rest obtained from reference TRBV7-8 and TRBJ1-6, is as follows: GAGVSQSPRYKVAKRGQDVALRCDPISGHVSLFWYQQALGQGPEFLTYFQNEAQLDKSGLPSDRFFAERPEGSVSTLKIQRTQQEDSAVYLCASSLPGIVGPLHFGNGTRLTVT.

In regard to this clone: The junction shows a germline mismatch at one end, possibly a read error. This chain links TRBV27 with TRBJ2-1, with 10 nucleotides matching TRBD2. The CDR3 spans 14 residues. Germline lookup yields CDR1 MNHEY and CDR2 SMNVEV (reference sequence). CDR3 protein: CASRGLKREGPQIF. CDR3 DNA: TGTGCCAGCAGGGGTTTAAAGCGGGAGGGCCCTCAAATCTTC.

The rearrangement links TRBV30 to TRBJ1-2; 8 positions match TRBD1. The germline gives CDR1 GTSNPN, CDR2 SVGIG (reference sequence). CDR3 size: 15 residues. V lost 0 bases and J lost 8; bases outside the gene matches: 11. CDR3 DNA sequence: TGTGCCTGGAGTGTACGTCCAGGGGGCCTGGCCGGCTACACCTTC. Its translation is CAWSVRPGGLAGYTF.

The CDR3 coding sequence is TGTGCCAGCAGCTTCAGGGGGGCAGGACAGCCCCAGCATTTT. Protein sequence: CASSFRGAGQPQHF. The V gene is TRBV5-8, the J gene TRBJ1-5; the match to TRBD1 covers 7 bases. Per the germline V gene, CDR1 is SGHTS and CDR2 is YDEGEE. V shed 2 bases, J shed 7 bases, and the junction held 6 bases outside the gene matches. The CDR3 length is 14 residues.

The V call is TRBV5-4, the J call TRBJ2-1, with D perhaps matching TRBD1 (5 bases). CDR3 length equals 13 residues. V was pared by 4 bases and J by 8 bases, with 13 bases between. The germline V gene encodes CDR1 SGHNT and CDR2 YYREEE (reference sequence). The CDR3 DNA follows: TGTGCCAGCAGCCCGTGGGCCAGGGATGAGCAGTTCTTC. Translating it yields CASSPWARDEQFF.

For the CDR3, the DNA is TGTGCCAGCACCCCGGTGGGGGCTAGCTCTGGAAACACCATATATTTT. This sequence encodes CASTPVGASSGNTIYF. The gene calls are TRBV28 and TRBJ1-3, with D perhaps TRBD1 (6 bases). The CDR3 has 16 residues. V lost 7 bases to trimming and J lost 0 bases, with 16 bases between them. CDR1 and CDR2 from the germline V gene are MDHEN and SYDVKM. Using reference TRBV28 and TRBJ1-3 for the parts outside the CDR3, the full variable domain is DVKVTQSSRYLVKRTGEKVFLECVQDMDHENMFWYRQDPGLGLRLIYFSYDVKMKEKGDIPEGYSVSREKKERFSLILESASTNQTSMYLCASTPVGASSGNTIYFGEGSWLTVV.

V gene TRBV7-2 combines with J gene TRBJ2-2; 11 nucleotides match TRBD1. The CDR3 consists of 14 residues. Germline V CDR1 and CDR2: SGHTA, FQGNSA. V lost 8 bases and J lost 7; bases outside the gene matches: 6. Here the CDR3 reads CASWGQGGLGELFF. Written as DNA, the CDR3 is TGTGCCAGCTGGGGACAGGGGGGGCTCGGGGAGCTGTTTTTT.

The V gene is TRBV19, the J gene TRBJ2-1, with a weak D call TRBD2 (5 bases). The CDR3 covers 14 residues. The germline V gene has CDR1 LNHDA and CDR2 SQIVND (reference sequence). The V and J ends lost 4 bases and 6 bases respectively, with 13 bases between them. CDR3 amino acids: CASSRGFGGNEQFF. The CDR3 nucleotides read TGTGCCAGTAGTAGGGGTTTTGGAGGCAATGAGCAGTTCTTC.

The V gene is TRBV6-5, the J gene TRBJ1-1, with D unclear. CDR1 is MNHEY and CDR2 is SVGAGI in the germline V gene. There are 15 residues in the CDR3. The V end lost 2 bases, the J end lost 0 bases, and 10 bases lay between the germline ends. CDR3 nucleotide sequence: TGTGCCAGCAGTTACAGAAGCACCATGAACACTGAAGCTTTCTTT. It encodes CASSYRSTMNTEAFF.

The V gene is TRBV14, the J gene TRBJ1-2, with a tentative D call TRBD1 (6 bases). Germline CDR1 SGHDN, CDR2 FVKESK. This CDR3 comprises 15 residues. Trimming left V 3 bases short and J 2 bases short, with 13 bases between. CDR3 protein: CASSQNLGTNYGYTF. The CDR3 DNA reads as TGTGCCAGCAGCCAGAACCTCGGGACAAACTATGGCTACACCTTC. Based on the CDR3 plus reference TRBV14 and TRBJ1-2, the full variable domain is EAGVTQFPSHSVIEKGQTVTLRCDPISGHDNLYWYRRVMGKEIKFLLHFVKESKQDESGMPNNRFLAERTGGTYSTLKVQPAELEDSGVYFCASSQNLGTNYGYTFGSGTRLTVV.

The CDR3 protein is CASTIAGDSNNQPQHF. The CDR3 DNA is TGTGCCAGTACCATCGCCGGTGACAGTAACAATCAGCCCCAGCATTTT. The chain recombines TRBV19 with TRBJ1-5; TRBD1 is a possible D gene (5 bases). CDR1 and CDR2 from the germline V gene are LNHDA and SQIVND (reference sequence). The CDR3 is 16 amino acids. V gave up 7 bases and J gave up 3 bases, with 19 bases separating them.

This chain links TRBV2 with TRBJ2-1, with D possibly being TRBD2 (6 bases). Per germline, CDR1 SNHLY and CDR2 FYNNEI. CDR3 length equals 16 residues. V was pared by 0 bases and J by 2 bases, with 11 bases between. The CDR3 bases are TGTGCCAGCAGTGAAGCGGCGGGAAGGACCTACAATGAGCAGTTCTTC. Translating it yields CASSEAAGRTYNEQFF.

This clone was seen only once. The V gene is TRBV5-1, the J gene TRBJ2-2; TRBD1 might be the D (6 bases). The CDR3 sequence is 15 residues long. Trimming shortened V by 7 bases and J by 2 bases, and 15 bases separated the two germline ends. CDR1 and CDR2 from the germline V gene are SGHRS and YFSETQ. The CDR3 DNA sequence: TGCGCCAGCTCCTTACAGGGACGAAACACCGGGGAGCTGTTTTTT. As protein: CASSLQGRNTGELFF.

The chain has TRBV7-2 and TRBJ2-3, with TRBD1 matching over 8 bases. V shed 5 bases, J shed 3 bases, and the junction held 7 bases outside the gene matches. Germline loops: CDR1 SGHTA, CDR2 FQGNSA. The CDR3 totals 15 residues. The chain's CDR3 is CASSPGQGRTDTQYF. The CDR3, as DNA: TGTGCCAGCAGCCCAGGACAGGGACGGACAGATACGCAGTATTTT.